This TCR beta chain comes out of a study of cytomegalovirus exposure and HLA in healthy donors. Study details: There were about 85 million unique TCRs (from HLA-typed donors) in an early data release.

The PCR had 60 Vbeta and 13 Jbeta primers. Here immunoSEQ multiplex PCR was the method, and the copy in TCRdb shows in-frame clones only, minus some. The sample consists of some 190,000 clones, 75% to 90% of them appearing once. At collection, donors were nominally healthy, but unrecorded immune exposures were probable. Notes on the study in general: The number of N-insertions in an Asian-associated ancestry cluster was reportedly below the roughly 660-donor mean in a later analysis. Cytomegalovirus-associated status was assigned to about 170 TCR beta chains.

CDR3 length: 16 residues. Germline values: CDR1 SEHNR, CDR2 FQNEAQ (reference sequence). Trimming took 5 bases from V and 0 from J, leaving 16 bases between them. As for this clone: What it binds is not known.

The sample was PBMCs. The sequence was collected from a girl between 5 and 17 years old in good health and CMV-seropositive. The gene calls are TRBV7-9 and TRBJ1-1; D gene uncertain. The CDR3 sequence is CASSPSEYLMNTEAFF. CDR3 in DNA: TGTGCCAGCAGCCCCTCCGAATACTTAATGAACACTGAAGCTTTCTTT.